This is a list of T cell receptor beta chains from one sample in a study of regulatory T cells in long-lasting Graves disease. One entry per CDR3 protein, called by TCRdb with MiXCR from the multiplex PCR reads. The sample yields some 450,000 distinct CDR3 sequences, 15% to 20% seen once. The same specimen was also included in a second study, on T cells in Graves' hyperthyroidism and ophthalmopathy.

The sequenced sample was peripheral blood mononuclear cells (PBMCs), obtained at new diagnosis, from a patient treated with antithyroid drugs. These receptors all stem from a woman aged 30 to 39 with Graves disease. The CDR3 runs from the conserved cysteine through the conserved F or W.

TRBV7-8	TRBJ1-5	CASSPVQDNQNQPQHF
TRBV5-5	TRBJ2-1	CASSFQGWNNEQFF
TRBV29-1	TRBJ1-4	CSVAPDTPNEKLFF
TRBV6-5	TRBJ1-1	CASSYKFSANTEAFF
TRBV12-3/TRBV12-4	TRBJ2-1	CASNAGTSGSFNEQFF
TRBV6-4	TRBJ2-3	CASSDGTGTDTQYF
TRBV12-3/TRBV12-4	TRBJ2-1	CASTIRGLYNEQFF
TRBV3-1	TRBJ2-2	CASKRGGGSNTGELFF
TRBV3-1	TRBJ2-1	CASSQSLAINEQFF
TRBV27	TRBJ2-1	CASSSPDYSSYNEQFF
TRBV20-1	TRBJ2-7	CSARDQTYEQYF
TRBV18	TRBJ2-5	CASSPVVSREETQYF
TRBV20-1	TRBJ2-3	CSVPGQGAVTDTQYF
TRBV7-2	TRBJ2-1	CASSLGAWDLEQFF
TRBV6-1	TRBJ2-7	CASSQTSGIPYEQYF
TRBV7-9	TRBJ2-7	CASSSLAGSSSYEQYF
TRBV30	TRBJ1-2	CAWDRANYGYTF
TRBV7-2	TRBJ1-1	CASSLDPIPNTEAFF
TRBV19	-	CASTGSGGFETQYF
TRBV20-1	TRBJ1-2	CSANRWANYGYTF
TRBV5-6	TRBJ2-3	CASRGPEREKDTQYF
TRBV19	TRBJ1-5	CASISGGQDIQPQHF
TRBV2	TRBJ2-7	CASSETASAEQYF
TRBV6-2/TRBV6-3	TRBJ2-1	CASSAPSGPSYNEQFF
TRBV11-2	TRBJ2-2	CASSSIRRGTAHLFF
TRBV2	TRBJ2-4	CASRATGLLAKNIQYF
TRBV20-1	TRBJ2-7	CSAFGTGGEQYF
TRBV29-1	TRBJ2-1	CSAWRNEQFF
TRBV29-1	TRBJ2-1	CSVGLAGGEQFF
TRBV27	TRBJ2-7	CASSPTGLEQYF
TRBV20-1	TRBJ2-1	CSTTRGTSGRRDEQFF
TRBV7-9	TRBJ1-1	CASSRSWDTEAFF
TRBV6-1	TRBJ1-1	CASKADSPNTEAFF
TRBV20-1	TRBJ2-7	CSARDLDYLTYEQYF
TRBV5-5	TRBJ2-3	CASSFETSTDTQYF
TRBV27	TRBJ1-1	CASSWGTANTEAFF
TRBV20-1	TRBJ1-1	CSAREQDGTYEAFF
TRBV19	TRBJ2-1	CASKSGSMDEQFF
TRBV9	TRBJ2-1	CASSASGTAYNEQFF
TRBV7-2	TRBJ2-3	CASSLVGGVDTQYF
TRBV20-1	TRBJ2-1	CSARTTSMSSYNEQFF
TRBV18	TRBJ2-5	CASSPSSRAQETQYF
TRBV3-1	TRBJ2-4	CASSQNPGGGPRYF
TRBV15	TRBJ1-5	CATSRDRGPNQPQHF
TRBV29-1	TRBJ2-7	CSGTGTSGSSYEQYF
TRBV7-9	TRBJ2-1	CASSTFGGYDEQFF
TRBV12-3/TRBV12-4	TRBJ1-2	CATLGDSNYGYTF
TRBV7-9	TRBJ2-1	CASSFNAYNEQFF
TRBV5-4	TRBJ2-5	CASSYTGRLSQETQYF
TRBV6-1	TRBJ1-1	CASHLGGNTEAFF
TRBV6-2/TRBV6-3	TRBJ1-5	CASSPGAARPQHF
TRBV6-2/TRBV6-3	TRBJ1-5	CASSYRVQGRQPQHF
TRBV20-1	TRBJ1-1	CSASKGNTEAFF
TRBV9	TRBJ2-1	CASTSSGSSDEQFF
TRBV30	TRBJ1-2	CALVREYYGYTF
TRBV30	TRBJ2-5	CAWSVSEGVTQYF
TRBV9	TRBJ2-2	CASSDQRRNTGELFF
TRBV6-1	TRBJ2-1	CASRNGGSYNEQFF
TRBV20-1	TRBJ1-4	CSATGRINEKLFF
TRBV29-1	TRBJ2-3	CSVEDEWREGSTDTQYF